Listed below are T cell receptor beta chains from one sample, sequenced in a study of blood T cells in healthy people across ages. TCRdb independently ran MiXCR on the 5' RACE reads; one entry per CDR3 protein. The sample lists over a million distinct CDR3 sequences, around 43% seen once, with over 15% in the top ten. Sequenced material: blood. These receptors came from a woman aged 55-69 years in good health. The CDR3 runs from the conserved cysteine through the conserved F or W. The D gene is left open where the match is weak. Clone size is stated in some rows and not others, as once, few, many or a class when expanded.

d_call	clone_size	v_call	cdr3_length	j_call	cdr3_aa	cdr3_nt
.	.	TRBV5-1	13	TRBJ1-1	CASKRPPITEAFF	TGCGCCAGCAAGAGGCCTCCGATCACTGAAGCTTTCTTT
.	.	TRBV12-3/TRBV12-4	14	TRBJ2-7	CASKRGGEWYEQYF	TGTGCCAGTAAAAGGGGTGGGGAGTGGTACGAGCAGTACTTC
.	.	TRBV6-5	13	TRBJ1-1	CASRTGSSTEAFF	TGTGCCAGCAGAACAGGGAGTAGCACTGAAGCTTTCTTT
TRBD2	.	TRBV11-3	15	TRBJ2-7	CASSSASAGAGEQYF	TGTGCCAGCAGCTCTGCGTCAGCGGGAGCAGGCGAGCAGTACTTC
.	many	TRBV29-1	13	TRBJ2-4	CGGTEGAKNIQYF	TGTGGGGGGACGGAAGGGGCCAAAAACATTCAGTACTTC
TRBD2	.	TRBV10-3	16	TRBJ2-7	CAISAGLAGGFYEQYF	TGTGCCATCAGTGCTGGCTTGGCGGGAGGGTTCTACGAGCAGTACTTC
.	few	TRBV6-6	15	TRBJ2-7	CASSYSTGKRSEQYF	TGTGCCAGCAGTTACTCTACGGGAAAGCGGTCCGAGCAGTACTTC
.	few	TRBV18	15	TRBJ1-2	CASSPQSLGGNGYTF	TGTGCCAGCTCACCACAAAGTTTAGGGGGGAATGGCTACACCTTC
.	.	TRBV20-1	15	TRBJ2-7	CSARGVQTPPYEQYF	TGCAGTGCTAGAGGTGTCCAGACACCGCCCTACGAGCAGTACTTC
.	.	TRBV5-1	14	TRBJ2-7	CASSSHRGSYEQYF	TGCGCCAGCAGCTCGCACAGAGGGTCCTACGAGCAGTACTTC
.	.	TRBV6-5	15	TRBJ1-2	CASSYSMASSYGYTF	TGTGCCAGCAGTTACTCGATGGCGTCGAGCTATGGCTACACCTTC
TRBD1	.	TRBV10-3	15	TRBJ2-7	CAISAGTDSSGEQYF	TGTGCCATCAGTGCCGGGACAGACAGTTCCGGCGAGCAGTACTTC
TRBD2	.	TRBV7-8	15	TRBJ2-1	CASSPTSGEHNEQFF	TGTGCCAGCAGCCCGACTAGCGGGGAACACAATGAGCAGTTCTTC
.	.	TRBV2	14	TRBJ2-3	CASSDGGMTDTQYF	TGTGCCAGCAGTGATGGGGGAATGACAGATACGCAGTATTTT
.	.	TRBV20-1	15	TRBJ1-6	CSARTAISYNSPLHF	TGCAGTGCCCGGACAGCTATCTCCTATAATTCACCCCTCCACTTT
.	many	TRBV6-1	13	TRBJ1-4	CASGGTPNEKLFF	TGTGCCAGCGGTGGGACACCTAATGAAAAACTGTTTTTT
.	.	TRBV6-1	13	TRBJ2-7	CASSNRALYEQYF	TGTGCCAGCAGTAACCGGGCACTATACGAGCAGTACTTC
TRBD1	.	TRBV5-1	15	TRBJ2-7	CASSAGDRRAHEQYF	TGCGCCAGCAGCGCCGGGGACAGGCGAGCCCACGAGCAGTACTTC